This T cell receptor (beta chain) was retrieved from a study of regulatory dendritic cells for organ transplantation. Overall study results and limits: Naive CD4+ and CD8+ repertoires were highly diverse; memory CD8+ was most oligoclonal. Resting memory CD8+ T cells held the most alloreactive clonotypes. Regulatory dendritic cells appeared to expand memory CD8+ clones less than mature ones.

Naive CD45RA+ and memory CD45RO+ CD4+ or CD8+ T cells were FACS-sorted. The CDR3 runs to 16 residues. The germline V gene encodes CDR1 SEHNR and CDR2 FQNEAQ (reference sequence). The ends were cut back, 5 bases at V and 4 bases at J, with 15 bases in the middle. The assay was immunoSEQ multiplex PCR, and TCRdb's table has in-frame clones only and misses some. The data hold roughly 28,000 clones, with around 84% observed a single time. A few counts support this clone. Antigen unknown. The origin of this receptor is a human donor in good health. Specimen: naive CD4+ T cells from blood. As for subset: CD45RA+ naive T cells. The chain links TRBV7-9 to TRBJ1-6; D is ambiguous. Written as DNA, the CDR3 is TGTGCCAGCAGCGCCCGCCGGGGAGAATATAATTCACCCCTCCACTTT. Residues: CASSARRGEYNSPLHF.